This TCR beta chain was identified in a study of blood T cell repertoires in COVID-19. At the level of the study: From the United States, Italy and Spain came samples of acute and convalescent COVID-19. The cDNA or gDNA used as material had been derived from T cells, B-cell-depleted T cells, or PBMCs.

Across about two dozen US areas, participants ranged in age from about 18 to 100 years. TCRdb's table, derived via immunoSEQ multiplex PCR, lists solely in-frame clones and lacks some. Among some 350,000 clones listed, roughly nine tenths were seen once. CDR3 length equals 12 residues. CDR1 is SQVTM, CDR2 ANQGSEA, per germline. The V end lost 6 bases, the J end lost 9 bases, and 17 bases lay between the germline ends. This receptor was identified in a woman aged 25 to 39 who had recovered from COVID-19. J is TRBJ1-2 and V is TRBV29-1, with D possibly matching TRBD1 (5 bases). Source material: PBMCs or T cells enriched from blood (not recorded which). The CDR3 is CSVATSGPSYTF. In DNA form, the CDR3 reads TGCAGCGTCGCAACCTCAGGGCCGAGCTACACCTTC.